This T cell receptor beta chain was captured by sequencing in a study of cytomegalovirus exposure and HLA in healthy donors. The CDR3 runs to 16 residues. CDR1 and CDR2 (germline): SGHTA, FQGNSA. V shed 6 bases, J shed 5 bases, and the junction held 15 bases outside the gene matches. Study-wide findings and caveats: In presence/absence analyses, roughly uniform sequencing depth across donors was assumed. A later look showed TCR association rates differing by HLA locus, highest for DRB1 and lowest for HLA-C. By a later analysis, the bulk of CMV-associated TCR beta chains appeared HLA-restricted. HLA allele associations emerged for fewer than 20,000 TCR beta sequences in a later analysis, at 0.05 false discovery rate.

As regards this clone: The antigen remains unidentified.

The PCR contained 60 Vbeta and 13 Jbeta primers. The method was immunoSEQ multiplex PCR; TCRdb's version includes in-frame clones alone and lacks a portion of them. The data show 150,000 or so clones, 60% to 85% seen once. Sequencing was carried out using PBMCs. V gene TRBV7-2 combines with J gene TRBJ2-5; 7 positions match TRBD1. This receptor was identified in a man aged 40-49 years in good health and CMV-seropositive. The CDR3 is CASSFKGIGGAETQYF. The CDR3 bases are TGTGCCAGCAGTTTCAAGGGCATAGGGGGCGCGGAGACCCAGTACTTC.